The clone carrying this T cell receptor beta chain has ten or more counts. Its antigen is not known. TCRdb independently ran MiXCR on the PCR reads; one entry per CDR3 protein. The sample contains about 640,000 distinct CDR3 sequences, 20% of which appear only once. Trimming removed 8 bases from V and 0 bases from J; junction bases left unmatched: 7. This CDR3 has 15 amino acids. The germline V gene encodes CDR1 MDHEN and CDR2 SYDVKM. This entry is derived from a study of molecular identifiers for immune sequencing clone quantification. Study observations and caveats: Spike-in Jurkat TCR RNA from a single cell reportedly registered among approximately 1.1 million naive cells. Clones above 20 RNA copies contained over 98% of effector molecules and under 1% of naive molecules.

Libraries from naive CD8 cells were generated from approximately 20,000 to 980,000 sorted cells (with 10%, 30% or 50% RNA). Naive CD8 T cells were picked out by sorting for CD8+CD4-CCR7+CD45RA+. Sequenced material: naive CD8+ T cells from blood, with Jurkat cell RNA spiked in. The subset: FACS-sorted CD8+CD4-CCR7+CD45RA+ naive T cells. V usage is TRBV28 and J usage is TRBJ2-4, with TRBD1 matching 7 bases. The receptor's source is a human donor in good health. Some libraries in this study had Jurkat cell RNA spiked in. The CDR3 loop reads CASGQDSLAKNIQYF. CDR3 sequence (DNA): TGTGCCAGCGGACAGGACAGTCTAGCCAAAAACATTCAGTACTTC.